The 24 T cell receptor beta chains below all came from one sample that was sequenced in a study of cytomegalovirus exposure and HLA in healthy donors (dated by TCRdb to the late 2010s). Library prep was done by the immunoSEQ multiplex PCR assay. For the multiplex PCR, a mixture combining 60 forward primers for TCR Vbeta segments and 13 reverse primers for TCR Jbeta segments was used. As stored in TCRdb, this immuneACCESS dataset retains in-frame rearrangements with V and J assigned. A fraction of the clones does not appear; measured against another copy, unresolved V genes explain less than half of the discrepancy, and the remainder lacks a known reason. The sample includes about 190,000 clones, with roughly 84% observed a single time. The leading ten clones occupy 1.2% of the sample. Sequenced sample: PBMCs. The receptors were sampled from a boy between 2 and 10 years old in good health and CMV-seronegative.

The CDR3 sequence: CASSAMGLYGYTF. The CDR3 DNA is TGTGCCAGCAGTGCGATGGGACTTTATGGCTACACCTTC. This chain links TRBV6-1 with TRBJ1-2; D is possibly TRBD1 (5 bases). The germline CDR1 and CDR2 sequences are MNHNS and SASEGT. The CDR3 sequence is 13 residues long. With 4 bases removed from V and 5 bases from J, the gap between germline ends came to 11 bases.

Points on this clone: The junction and the germline gene differ at one end; a read error may be behind it. The V gene is TRBV6-1, the J gene TRBJ1-4; D is possibly TRBD1 (6 bases). Germline V CDR1 and CDR2: MNHNS, SASEGT. This CDR3 is 13 amino acids long. The CDR3 reads CASRDSSNGKLFF. The DNA for the CDR3 is TGTGCCAGCAGGGACAGCTCTAATGGAAAACTGTTTTTT.

This clone came up a few times. V gene TRBV21-1 combines with J gene TRBJ2-7; TRBD2, the table's D call, was not compared with the DNA. TRBV21-1 is flagged as a pseudogene. The CDR3 sequence is 16 residues long. CDR3 residues: CASSKRYARDPYEQYV. The CDR3 DNA reads as TGTGCCAGCAGCAAAAGGTACGCGCGGGATCCTTACGAGCAGTACGTC.

The rearrangement joins TRBV11-2 to TRBJ2-1; 8 bases fit TRBD1. The V gene end was trimmed by 3 bases and the J gene end by 4 bases; junction bases not matched to a gene: 8. The CDR3 is 16 residues long. Germline CDR1 is SGHAT and CDR2 is FQNNGV. CDR3 amino acids: CASSFSSGTGYNEQFF. In DNA, the CDR3 is TGTGCCAGCAGCTTCTCCTCCGGGACAGGTTACAATGAGCAGTTCTTC.

This clone came up once. The rearrangement joins TRBV4-3 to TRBJ2-3; D possibly corresponds to TRBD2 (7 bases). The V gene lost 4 bases and the J gene lost 1 base, with 18 bases spanning the gap. Looked up from germline, CDR1 is LGHNA and CDR2 is YSLEER. The CDR3 has 17 amino acids. In DNA form, the CDR3 reads TGCGCCAGCAGCCTCCAGGTGGGGGGGGGCGGCACAGATACGCAGTATTTT. It specifies CASSLQVGGGGTDTQYF.

The chain combines TRBV4-2 with TRBJ1-2; 9 bases align to TRBD1. Per germline, CDR1 LGHNA and CDR2 YNFKEQ. This CDR3 comprises 14 residues. Trimming removed 4 bases from V and 7 bases from J; junction bases left unmatched: 7. CDR3 protein: CASSRDRDISGYTF. In DNA, the CDR3 is TGTGCCAGCAGCCGGGACAGGGATATCAGTGGCTACACCTTC.

This sequence joins TRBV9 and TRBJ2-2; 8 positions match TRBD1. The germline CDR1 and CDR2 sequences are SGDLS and YYNGEE. This CDR3 contains 16 residues. Losses at the gene ends were 0 bases for V and 7 bases for J; bases not matched to a gene: 8. DNA of the CDR3: TGTGCCAGCAGCGTAGGGGCCCAGGGGGCAAGCGGGGAGCTGTTTTTT. It is translated as CASSVGAQGASGELFF.

Only a few counts were recorded for this clone. This sequence joins TRBV10-3 and TRBJ2-3; TRBD2 aligns across 7 bases. The CDR3 runs 17 residues. After removal of 6 bases from V and 5 bases from J, the junction contained 17 bases not matched to a gene. Looked up from germline, CDR1 is ENHRY and CDR2 is SYGVKD. The CDR3 reads CAIRRRERDVGGDTQYF. The CDR3 DNA is TGTGCCATCAGACGGCGTGAGCGGGATGTCGGAGGAGATACGCAGTATTTT.

J is TRBJ1-1 and V is TRBV10-3; the match to TRBD1 covers 7 bases. The ends lost 3 bases at V and 1 base at J; junction bases unmatched: 2. Looked up from germline, CDR1 is ENHRY and CDR2 is SYGVKD. This CDR3 is built from 14 residues. CDR3 residues: CAISDDRENTEAFF. DNA for the CDR3: TGTGCCATCAGTGATGACAGGGAGAACACTGAAGCTTTCTTT.

The chain has TRBV7-9 and TRBJ2-1, with 7 nucleotides matching TRBD1. The V gene end was trimmed by 3 bases and the J gene end by 10 bases; junction bases not matched to a gene: 9. The germline CDR1 and CDR2 sequences are SEHNR and FQNEAQ (reference sequence). CDR3 length: 14 residues. Here the CDR3 DNA reads TGTGCCAGCAGCTTCACCCGAACAGGGGAGGAGCAGTTCTTC. It encodes CASSFTRTGEEQFF.

The rearrangement uses TRBV12-2 and TRBJ1-1. TRBV12-2 is a pseudogene locus. This CDR3 region has 14 residues. The CDR3 sequence: CASRLGDLNTEAFF. As DNA, the CDR3 is TGTGCAAGTCGCTTAGGGGACTTGAACACTGAAGCTTTCTTT.

J is TRBJ2-7 and V is TRBV19, with D possibly matching TRBD1 (6 bases). Germline CDR1 reads LNHDA; CDR2 reads SQIVND (reference sequence). The CDR3 has 13 residues. CDR3 residues: CASSMAVGTPQYV. DNA for the CDR3: TGTGCCAGCAGTATGGCGGTTGGGACACCCCAGTACGTC.

The J gene is TRBJ2-1, the V gene TRBV7-6, with TRBD2 identical over 16 bases. This CDR3 contains 17 residues. Germline-derived CDR1 and CDR2 are SGHVS and FNYEAQ. V trimming: 2 bases; J trimming: 7 bases; junction bases outside the gene matches: 5. The CDR3 nucleotides read TGTGCCAGCAGCTTAACCCTGGGACTAGCGGGGGGGAATGAGCAGTTCTTC. It encodes CASSLTLGLAGGNEQFF.

This chain joins TRBV7-2 and TRBJ2-3; 7 positions agree with TRBD2. V lost 1 base, J lost 5 bases, and 3 bases stayed unmatched. CDR3 length equals 14 residues. Germline assignment: CDR1 SGHTA and CDR2 FQGNSA. This CDR3 is CASSLEASGDTQYF. In DNA, the CDR3 is TGTGCCAGCAGCTTAGAAGCTAGCGGAGATACGCAGTATTTT.

The chain joins TRBV7-2 to TRBJ2-3; 7 bases are shared with TRBD2. The CDR3 consists of 15 residues. From germline, CDR1 is SGHTA and CDR2 FQGNSA. The V gene end was trimmed by 2 bases and the J gene end by 1 base; junction bases not matched to a gene: 3. The CDR3 DNA is TGTGCCAGCAGCTTATCGGGAGGTCGCACAGATACGCAGTATTTT. This translates into CASSLSGGRTDTQYF.

The chain combines TRBV7-2 with TRBJ1-6; 9 bases align to TRBD1. V shed 1 base, J shed 10 bases, and the junction held 2 bases outside the gene matches. The germline gives CDR1 SGHTA, CDR2 FQGNSA. The CDR3 has 14 amino acids. CDR3 loop: CASSLVQGASPLHF. CDR3 bases: TGTGCCAGCAGCTTAGTACAGGGGGCCTCACCCCTCCACTTT.

The gene calls are TRBV5-6 and TRBJ1-2; 7 bases match TRBD1. The CDR3 loop spans 15 amino acids. Germline V gives CDR1 SGHDT, CDR2 YYEEEE. With V trimmed by 6 bases and J by 0 bases, 8 bases remained unmatched. CDR3 region: CASTRPQGPNYGYTF. The CDR3 DNA sequence: TGTGCCAGCACCAGACCACAGGGGCCTAACTATGGCTACACCTTC. Combining the CDR3 with reference TRBV5-6 and TRBJ1-2 gives the whole variable domain DAGVTQSPTHLIKTRGQQVTLRCSPKSGHDTVSWYQQALGQGPQFIFQYYEEEERQRGNFPDRFSGHQFPNYSSELNVNALLLGDSALYLCASTRPQGPNYGYTFGSGTRLTVV.

The chain couples TRBV5-1 to TRBJ2-7; possible D gene TRBD1, 5 bases. CDR1 is SGHRS, CDR2 YFSETQ, per germline. This CDR3 has 14 residues. Trimming stripped 0 bases from V and 3 bases from J, with 10 bases between. The CDR3 loop reads CASSLADSNYEQYF. In nucleotides, the CDR3 is TGCGCCAGCAGCTTGGCCGACAGCAACTACGAGCAGTACTTC.

The rearrangement joins TRBV10-1 to TRBJ2-5, with 7 bases lining up with TRBD2. CDR3 length: 13 residues. Germline CDR1 reads WNHNN; CDR2 reads SYGVQD (reference sequence). V shed 4 bases and J 2 bases; nucleotides not matched to a gene: 1. The CDR3 loop is CASSAGGQETQYF. The CDR3 DNA reads as TGCGCCAGCAGTGCCGGGGGGCAAGAGACCCAGTACTTC.

In this sample, this clone turned up once. The chain carries TRBV2 and TRBJ2-6, with D possibly matching TRBD1 (6 bases). Germline values: CDR1 SNHLY, CDR2 FYNNEI. The length of the CDR3 is 17 residues. The V and J ends lost 8 bases and 1 base respectively, with 18 bases between them. The CDR3 sequence is CASGPREGESGANVLTF. In DNA, the CDR3 is TGTGCCAGCGGACCTCGTGAGGGGGAGTCTGGGGCCAACGTCCTGACTTTC.

The chain combines TRBV15 with TRBJ2-3; 7 nucleotides agree with TRBD1. The junction had 2 bases not matched to a gene; V was cut back by 0 bases and J by 5 bases. Germline loops: CDR1 LNHNV, CDR2 YYDKDF (reference sequence). The CDR3 runs to 14 residues. The CDR3 loop is CATSRETGRDTQYF. The DNA for the CDR3 is TGTGCCACCAGCAGAGAGACAGGGAGAGATACGCAGTATTTT. Looking up the rest from reference TRBV15 and TRBJ2-3 gives the full variable domain: DAMVIQNPRYQVTQFGKPVTLSCSQTLNHNVMYWYQQKSSQAPKLLFHYYDKDFNNEADTPDNFQSRRPNTSFCFLDIRSPGLGDTAMYLCATSRETGRDTQYFGPGTRLTVL.

This clone was observed a few times. This chain links TRBV2 with TRBJ2-1; no clear D. This CDR3 has 14 amino acids. CDR1 is SNHLY and CDR2 is FYNNEI in the germline V gene. The V gene lost 5 bases and the J gene lost 2 bases, with 10 bases spanning the gap. CDR3 DNA sequence: TGTGCCAGCAGTCCCCTGTCCCCCTACAATGAGCAGTTCTTC. As protein: CASSPLSPYNEQFF.

The V and J genes are TRBV5-1 and TRBJ2-7, with 12 positions matching TRBD1. Germline loops: CDR1 SGHRS, CDR2 YFSETQ. This CDR3 spans 16 amino acids. Losses at the gene ends were 4 bases for V and 7 bases for J; bases not matched to a gene: 12. In nucleotides, the CDR3 is TGCGCCAGCAGCGAAGGACCGGGACAGGGGGCTGGTGAGCAGTACTTC. This sequence encodes CASSEGPGQGAGEQYF.

CDR3 loop: CASSQEIGVRNEKLFF. The CDR3 DNA reads TGTGCCAGCAGCCAGGAGATCGGCGTTAGGAATGAAAAACTGTTTTTT. This chain uses TRBV4-2 with TRBJ1-4, with D unresolved. The germline gives CDR1 LGHNA, CDR2 YNFKEQ. There are 16 residues in the CDR3. V was clipped by 3 bases and J by 5 bases, with 16 bases between them.